This passage covers 21 T cell receptor beta chains from one sample sequenced in a study of blood T cell repertoires in COVID-19. Some clones are missing from TCRdb's copy, which holds only in-frame ones; the method was immunoSEQ multiplex PCR. The sample shows tens of thousands of clones, around 80% of them seen only once. The sequenced sample consisted of peripheral blood. These receptor sequences come from a man in his fifties or sixties with acute or convalescent COVID-19.

The chain recombines TRBV18 with TRBJ2-3, with D unclear. Germline loops: CDR1 KGHSH, CDR2 LQKENI. Deletions cut 3 bases from V and 6 bases from J, with 16 bases between. The CDR3 is 15 amino acids. In nucleotides, the CDR3 is TGTGCCAGCTCACCCGGAGTGATGGGTGGGGATACGCAGTATTTT. It translates to CASSPGVMGGDTQYF.

V is TRBV11-2 and J is TRBJ2-7; D gene ambiguous. The CDR3 has 14 residues. With 2 bases removed from V and 4 bases from J, the gap between germline ends came to 12 bases. Germline loops: CDR1 SGHAT, CDR2 FQNNGV. Here the CDR3 reads CASSLTTASYEQYF. In DNA, the CDR3 is TGTGCCAGCAGCTTAACAACAGCATCATACGAGCAGTACTTC. Variable domain in full (rest from reference TRBV11-2 and TRBJ2-7): EAGVAQSPRYKIIEKRQSVAFWCNPISGHATLYWYQQILGQGPKLLIQFQNNGVVDDSQLPKDRFSAERLKGVDSTLKIQPAKLEDSAVYLCASSLTTASYEQYFGPGTRLTVT.

V usage is TRBV9 and J usage is TRBJ1-2; possible D gene TRBD1, 5 bases. Trimming removed 2 bases at V and 3 bases at J, with 8 bases between. The CDR3 extends over 13 amino acids. The germline gives CDR1 SGDLS, CDR2 YYNGEE. The CDR3 is CASSVQGDYGYTF. For the CDR3, the DNA is TGTGCCAGCAGCGTTCAGGGTGACTATGGCTACACCTTC.

The chain is built from TRBV15 and TRBJ2-1, with TRBD1 matching over 7 bases. The CDR3 runs to 16 residues. CDR1 LNHNV and CDR2 YYDKDF come from the germline V gene (reference sequence). With V trimmed by 2 bases and J by 7 bases, 11 bases remained unmatched. CDR3 in DNA: TGTGCCACCAGCAGAAATACAGGGGTCTTGAGGAATGAGCAGTTCTTC. Translated, it gives CATSRNTGVLRNEQFF.

This sequence joins TRBV9 and TRBJ2-2, with TRBD2 identical over 12 bases. Unmatched junction bases numbered 6, after V lost 3 bases and J lost 6 bases. The CDR3 runs to 16 residues. Germline values: CDR1 SGDLS, CDR2 YYNGEE. The CDR3 region has the DNA TGTGCCAGCAGCGACCTAGCGGGAGGGCCGGCCGGGGAGCTGTTTTTT. Its translation is CASSDLAGGPAGELFF.

The chain combines TRBV9 with TRBJ1-5; D might be TRBD1 (5 bases). V gave up 3 bases and J gave up 5 bases, with 12 bases separating them. Germline values: CDR1 SGDLS, CDR2 YYNGEE. This CDR3 region has 14 residues. The CDR3, as DNA: TGTGCCAGCAGCGCCCAGGGTGCGGATCAGCCCCAGCATTTT. This translates into CASSAQGADQPQHF.

The chain uses TRBV3-1 (or the pseudogene TRBV3-2) and TRBJ1-1, with 9 bases fitting TRBD1. The CDR3 is 15 residues long. CDR1 and CDR2 (germline): LGHDT, YNNKEL (reference sequence). The V segment lost 1 base and the J segment 5 bases; nucleotides outside the gene matches: 5. In DNA, the CDR3 is TGTGCCAGCAGCCAAGCAAACAGGGGGCGGACTGAAGCTTTCTTT. Translated: CASSQANRGRTEAFF.

The V and J genes are TRBV19 and TRBJ1-6; D is uncertain. With 4 bases removed from V and 5 bases from J, the gap between germline ends came to 12 bases. The CDR3 is 15 residues long. Germline lookup yields CDR1 LNHDA and CDR2 SQIVND (reference sequence). The CDR3 nucleotides are TGTGCCAGTAGTACCACCGGGAGCCATAATTCACCCCTCCACTTT. The encoded protein is CASSTTGSHNSPLHF.

V gene TRBV4-2 combines with J gene TRBJ2-5; the match to TRBD1 covers 9 bases. Germline V gives CDR1 LGHNA, CDR2 YNFKEQ. This CDR3 is built from 14 residues. Germline trimming cut 1 base from V and 5 bases from J; bases unmatched to any gene: 2. As DNA, the CDR3 is TGTGCCAGCAGCCAAGGGACAGGGGTGGAGACCCAGTACTTC. Protein product: CASSQGTGVETQYF.

This chain joins TRBV2 and TRBJ2-7; D possibly corresponds to TRBD1 (6 bases). From germline, CDR1 is SNHLY and CDR2 FYNNEI. V dropped 5 bases and J dropped 1 base, with 12 bases sitting between them. The CDR3 is made up of 14 amino acids. CDR3 sequence reads: CASSSRTASYEQYF. CDR3 sequence (DNA): TGTGCCAGCAGTTCTAGGACAGCTTCCTACGAGCAGTACTTC.

The chain joins TRBV21-1 to TRBJ2-7; the D segment call TRBD1 is taken from the table without a DNA check. TRBV21-1 is labeled a pseudogene. This CDR3 contains 16 residues. This CDR3 reads CASSKISTGGSYEQYF. CDR3 nucleotides: TGTGCCAGCAGCAAAATCTCGACAGGGGGCAGCTACGAGCAGTACTTC.

This clone was seen just once. CDR3 residues: CASSRGTGTDTQYF. The CDR3 DNA follows: TGTGCCAGCTCACGAGGGACAGGGACAGATACGCAGTATTTT. This rearrangement joins TRBV18 to TRBJ2-3; 9 nucleotides line up with TRBD1. This CDR3 comprises 14 residues. The trim removed 4 bases at V and 3 bases at J, leaving 2 bases unmatched. Germline loops: CDR1 KGHSH, CDR2 LQKENI.

Only a few counts were recorded for this clone. The chain has TRBV9 and TRBJ1-1, with 10 bases that match TRBD1. The length of the CDR3 is 14 residues. Unmatched junction bases numbered 10, after V lost 6 bases and J lost 8 bases. CDR1 and CDR2 (germline): SGDLS, YYNGEE. The CDR3 nucleotides are TGTGCCAGCAAAAGGGGGGACAGGGGCTCAGAAGCTTTCTTT. This codes for CASKRGDRGSEAFF. Supplemented by reference TRBV9 and TRBJ1-1, the full variable domain reads DSGVTQTPKHLITATGQRVTLRCSPRSGDLSVYWYQQSLDQGLQFLIQYYNGEERAKGNILERFSAQQFPDLHSELNLSSLELGDSALYFCASKRGDRGSEAFFGQGTRLTVV.

The genes are TRBV12-3 or TRBV12-4 and TRBJ2-7; D is unresolved. The CDR3 consists of 13 residues. V lost 1 base and J lost 3, with 7 bases in between. CDR3 sequence (DNA): TGTGCCAGCAGTTTAGTCCCACTCTACGAGCAGTACTTC. This translates into CASSLVPLYEQYF.

The chain couples TRBV29-1 to TRBJ1-3; no definite D call. The V gene lost 6 bases and the J gene lost 0 bases, with 12 bases spanning the gap. This CDR3 contains 14 residues. Germline CDR1 SQVTM, CDR2 ANQGSEA. The DNA of the CDR3 is TGCAGCGTCCGAACGGGTAACTCTGGAAACACCATATATTTT. Translation: CSVRTGNSGNTIYF.

For the CDR3, the DNA is TGTGCCAGCAGTTTAGTTATCGGGGAGCTGTTTTTT. This codes for CASSLVIGELFF. The rearrangement joins TRBV12-3 or TRBV12-4 to TRBJ2-2; D is unclear. Trimming removed 1 base from V and 7 bases from J, with 4 bases in between. CDR3 size: 12 residues.

The CDR3 DNA reads TGTGCCACCAGTGACCCGAGGAGCTCCTACGAGCAGTACTTC. It translates to CATSDPRSSYEQYF. The rearrangement links TRBV24-1 to TRBJ2-7; D gene uncertain. Trimming removed 4 bases at V and 0 bases at J, with 9 bases between. The CDR3 is 14 amino acids. Germline V lookup: CDR1 KGHDR, CDR2 SFDVKD.

Note on this clone: The junction departs from the called germline gene at one end, perhaps through a read error. The chain uses TRBV7-7 and TRBJ2-1; 11 bases match TRBD2. The CDR3 has 16 amino acids. From germline, CDR1 is SSHAT and CDR2 FNYEAQ (reference sequence). CDR3 sequence reads: CASSLGYSGGVEKQFF. CDR3 nucleotides: TGTGCTAGCAGCTTAGGTTATAGCGGGGGGGTCGAAAAGCAGTTCTTC.

The chain combines TRBV15 with TRBJ1-3; D is unresolved. V was clipped by 1 base and J by 0 bases, with 4 bases between them. CDR1 and CDR2 (germline): LNHNV, YYDKDF (reference sequence). This CDR3 is 14 amino acids long. CDR3 sequence (DNA): TGTGCCACCAGCAGAGGGGCCTCTGGAAACACCATATATTTT. Residues: CATSRGASGNTIYF.

The chain links TRBV15 to TRBJ2-1, with 11 bases fitting TRBD2. This CDR3 is 17 amino acids long. Trimming at V came to 3 bases and at J to 4 bases, leaving 8 bases not matched to a gene. CDR1 is LNHNV, CDR2 YYDKDF, per germline (reference sequence). The DNA for the CDR3 is TGTGCCACCAGCAGGGCTGGACTAGCGGGTATATACAATGAGCAGTTCTTC. Translating it yields CATSRAGLAGIYNEQFF. Combining the CDR3 with reference TRBV15 and TRBJ2-1 gives the whole variable domain DAMVIQNPRYQVTQFGKPVTLSCSQTLNHNVMYWYQQKSSQAPKLLFHYYDKDFNNEADTPDNFQSRRPNTSFCFLDIRSPGLGDTAMYLCATSRAGLAGIYNEQFFGPGTRLTVL.

The chain carries TRBV6-5 and TRBJ1-4; D possibly corresponds to TRBD1 (5 bases). CDR3 length: 12 residues. V was trimmed by 7 bases and J by 7 bases, leaving 10 bases between them. Looked up from germline, CDR1 is MNHEY and CDR2 is SVGAGI. The CDR3 DNA is TGTGCCAGCAATCAGGGCGGTGAAAAACTGTTTTTT. Translated: CASNQGGEKLFF.